Below are 10 T cell receptor beta chains sequenced from a single sample in a study of regulatory T cells in long-lasting Graves disease. Time point specified: newly diagnosed GD, antithyroid drugs for less than 3 months. The TCR library was made from RNA that had been extracted from PBMCs in TRIzol. HTBI primers from iRepertoire and Arm-PCR of CDR3 regions yielded the TCR beta libraries. TCRdb passed the multiplex PCR reads through MiXCR, listing each CDR3 protein once. The sample consists of hundreds of thousands of distinct CDR3 sequences, approximately 12% of them appearing once. The data also belong to a second study, concerning T cells in Graves' hyperthyroidism and ophthalmopathy.

Sequencing used peripheral blood mononuclear cells (PBMCs), obtained at new diagnosis, from a patient treated with antithyroid drugs. The origin of the receptors is a man aged 30 to 39 with Graves disease.

In its sample, this clonotype was seen a few times. The rearrangement uses TRBV27 and TRBJ2-7; no definite D call. V was trimmed by 4 bases and J by 1 base, leaving 14 bases between them. This CDR3 contains 15 residues. Per the germline V gene, CDR1 is MNHEY and CDR2 is SMNVEV (reference sequence). The CDR3 reads CASSYTPGSSYEQYF. The DNA for the CDR3 is TGTGCCAGCAGTTACACCCCCGGGTCGTCCTACGAGCAGTACTTC.

In its sample, this clonotype was seen many times. The chain combines TRBV13 with TRBJ2-1; 9 bases are shared with TRBD2. Per the germline V gene, CDR1 is PRHDT and CDR2 is FYEKMQ (reference sequence). V was pared by 6 bases and J by 8 bases, with 14 bases of the junction left unmatched. The CDR3 covers 16 residues. Here the CDR3 DNA reads TGTGCCAGCAGTGGTCCAGCGGGAGGCCGATTGGATGAGCAGTTCTTC. The encoded protein is CASSGPAGGRLDEQFF.

The chain carries TRBV14 and TRBJ2-3; no firm D call. CDR1 is SGHDN and CDR2 is FVKESK in the germline V gene. V was cut by 2 bases and J by 0 bases, with 9 bases left in between. The CDR3 runs to 15 residues. CDR3 DNA: TGTGCCAGCAGCCAACAACAACTCAGCACAGATACGCAGTATTTT. This gives the protein CASSQQQLSTDTQYF. Variable domain in full (rest from reference TRBV14 and TRBJ2-3): EAGVTQFPSHSVIEKGQTVTLRCDPISGHDNLYWYRRVMGKEIKFLLHFVKESKQDESGMPNNRFLAERTGGTYSTLKVQPAELEDSGVYFCASSQQQLSTDTQYFGPGTRLTVL.

In the case of this clonotype: A far more abundant clone sits one base away, making this likely a read error. The chain uses TRBV27 and TRBJ1-1; D ambiguous. Trimming shortened V by 8 bases and J by 1 base, and 5 bases separated the two germline ends. The CDR3 runs to 11 residues. Germline CDR1 is MNHEY and CDR2 is SMNVEV (reference sequence). In nucleotides, the CDR3 is TGTGCCAGCGGAGAGAACACTGAAGCTTTCTTT. Protein sequence: CASGENTEAFF.

This clonotype was picked up a small number of times. The chain uses TRBV7-8 and TRBJ2-5, with D unclear. V shed 1 base and J shed 5 bases, with 8 bases lying between them. The CDR3 spans 13 residues. Per germline, CDR1 SGHVS and CDR2 FQNEAQ. The DNA for the CDR3 is TGTGCCAGCAGCTTAGACTTGTTGGAGACCCAGTACTTC. Its protein product is CASSLDLLETQYF.

This clonotype was counted at least ten times. This chain joins TRBV27 and TRBJ2-5, with 8 bases fitting TRBD2. Germline V CDR1 and CDR2: MNHEY, SMNVEV (reference sequence). CDR3 size: 14 residues. J lost 1 base, V lost 8 bases, and 6 bases had no gene match. CDR3 nucleotides: TGTGCCAGCGGAGGGCGGGGGGTCCAAGAGACCCAGTACTTC. It specifies CASGGRGVQETQYF.

This chain links TRBV30 with TRBJ2-7; perhaps D is TRBD1 or TRBD2 (5 bases each). The assigned J gene may be wrong: the sequence end matches TRBJ2-6 better. Germline-derived CDR1 and CDR2 are GTSNPN and SVGIG (reference sequence). The CDR3 is 17 amino acids. CDR3 sequence reads: CACPGDGRSRDPNVLTF. The CDR3 DNA sequence: TGTGCCTGCCCCGGGGACGGAAGAAGTAGGGACCCCAACGTCCTGACTTTC.

This clonotype was counted ten times or more. The chain is built from TRBV5-1 and TRBJ1-6, with D maybe TRBD1 (6 bases). The V end lost 4 bases, the J end lost 7 bases, and 15 bases lay between the germline ends. Germline V lookup: CDR1 SGHRS, CDR2 YFSETQ. This CDR3 spans 15 amino acids. CDR3 protein: CASSRAGAENSPLHF. In DNA, the CDR3 is TGCGCCAGCAGCCGGGCGGGGGCTGAGAATTCACCCCTCCACTTT.

Details on this clonotype: This could be a read error, since a much larger clone is one nucleotide away. J is TRBJ2-1 and V is TRBV7-6, with TRBD2 identical over 13 bases. The CDR3 contains 19 residues. V trimming: 8 bases; J trimming: 2 bases; junction bases outside the gene matches: 15. CDR1 is SGHVS, CDR2 FNYEAQ, per germline. CDR3 region: CASGQVPGLAGDPYNEQFF. In DNA, the CDR3 is TGTGCCAGCGGCCAGGTCCCCGGACTAGCGGGAGATCCCTACAATGAGCAGTTCTTC. Looking up the rest from reference TRBV7-6 and TRBJ2-1 gives the full variable domain: GAGVSQSPRYKVTKRGQDVALRCDPISGHVSLYWYRQALGQGPEFLTYFNYEAQQDKSGLPNDRFSAERPEGSISTLTIQRTEQRDSAMYRCASGQVPGLAGDPYNEQFFGPGTRLTVL.

This clonotype was picked up a small number of times. The rearrangement links TRBV3-1 to TRBJ2-1, with TRBD2 as a possible D gene (6 bases). CDR1 is LGHDT and CDR2 is YNNKEL in the germline V gene (reference sequence). This CDR3 contains 15 residues. The V gene lost 5 bases and the J gene lost 4 bases, with 15 bases spanning the gap. The CDR3 is CASSYSAGRYNEQFF. The CDR3 nucleotides are TGTGCCAGCAGCTATTCCGCGGGACGTTACAATGAGCAGTTCTTC.